This T cell receptor beta chain was identified in a study of neurological immune-mediated disorders. After removal of 0 bases from V and 2 bases from J, the junction contained 5 bases not matched to a gene. The germline CDR1 and CDR2 sequences are DFQATT and SNEGSKA (reference sequence). The CDR3 has 16 amino acids. This clonotype was counted ten times or more. TCRdb passed the 5' RACE reads through MiXCR, listing each CDR3 protein once. The sample includes around 26,000 distinct CDR3 sequences, 6.6% seen only once; the top ten take around 8.5%. The chain couples TRBV20-1 to TRBJ2-3, with 10 bases aligning to TRBD1. This clonotype was obtained from a woman aged 45-65 years in good health. Source material: PBMCs. The CDR3 DNA reads TGCAGTGCTAGAGATGGGGACAGGGGATACACAGATACGCAGTATTTT. This gives the protein CSARDGDRGYTDTQYF.